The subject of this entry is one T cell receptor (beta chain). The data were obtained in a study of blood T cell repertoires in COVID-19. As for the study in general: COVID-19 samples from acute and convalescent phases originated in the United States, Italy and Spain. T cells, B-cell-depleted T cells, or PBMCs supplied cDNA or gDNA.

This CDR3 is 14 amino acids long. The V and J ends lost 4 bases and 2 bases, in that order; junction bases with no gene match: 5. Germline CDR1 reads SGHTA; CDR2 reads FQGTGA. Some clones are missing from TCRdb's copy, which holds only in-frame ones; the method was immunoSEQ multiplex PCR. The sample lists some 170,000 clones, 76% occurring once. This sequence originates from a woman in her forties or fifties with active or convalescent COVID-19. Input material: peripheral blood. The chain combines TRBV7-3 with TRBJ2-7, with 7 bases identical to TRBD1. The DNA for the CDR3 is TGTGCCAGCAGCTCAACCGGGACAGCCTACGAGCAGTACTTC. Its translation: CASSSTGTAYEQYF.